These T cell receptor beta chains were read from a single sample in a study of T cell responses to AZD1222 COVID-19 vaccine. Generated by immunoSEQ multiplex PCR, the TCRdb table keeps only in-frame clones and is missing some. Of more than 85,000 clones listed, approximately 88% are singletons. Sequences were derived from peripheral blood, sampled on day 0 of AZD1222 vaccination. The receptors were gathered from an adult in good health. Each CDR3 is given with its conserved first and last residue. The D gene is left open where the match is weak. Size values are once, few and many counts, or a class for expanded clones, and some rows have none.

J gene: TRBJ2-5
V gene: TRBV5-1
clone size: .
D gene: .
CDR3 DNA: TGCGCCAGCAGCTTGCCCCAAGAGACCCAGTACTTC
CDR3 protein: CASSLPQETQYF

J gene: TRBJ2-7
V gene: TRBV5-4
clone size: .
D gene: TRBD1
CDR3 DNA: TGTGCCAGCAGCCGGGACAGGGAAAGTGTGCAGTACTTC
CDR3 protein: CASSRDRESVQYF

J gene: TRBJ1-2
V gene: TRBV3-1/TRBV3-2
clone size: .
D gene: TRBD1
CDR3 DNA: TGTGCCAGCAGCCCACTACAGGGGGCCTATGGCTACACCTTC
CDR3 protein: CASSPLQGAYGYTF

J gene: TRBJ2-5
V gene: TRBV11-2
clone size: .
D gene: TRBD2
CDR3 DNA: TGTGCCAGCAGCTCGGGACTAGCGGGGCGGGAGACCCAGTACTTC
CDR3 protein: CASSSGLAGRETQYF

J gene: TRBJ1-5
V gene: TRBV2
clone size: .
D gene: .
CDR3 DNA: TGTGCCAGCAGTACTATTCGAGGGAGCAATCAGCCCCAGCATTTT
CDR3 protein: CASSTIRGSNQPQHF

J gene: TRBJ2-1
V gene: TRBV6-1
clone size: .
D gene: TRBD2
CDR3 DNA: TGTGCCAGCAGTGGCAGGACTAGCGGGAGGTACTCCTACAATGAGCAGTTCTTC
CDR3 protein: CASSGRTSGRYSYNEQFF

J gene: TRBJ2-1
V gene: TRBV19
clone size: .
D gene: TRBD2
CDR3 DNA: TGTGCCAGTAGACAAAGCGGGAGTGAGCCCAATGAGCAGTTCTTC
CDR3 protein: CASRQSGSEPNEQFF

J gene: TRBJ1-3
V gene: TRBV6-5
clone size: .
D gene: .
CDR3 DNA: TGTGCCAGCACCCCTGCAGGGTCTGGAAACACCATATATTTT
CDR3 protein: CASTPAGSGNTIYF

J gene: TRBJ2-1
V gene: TRBV14
clone size: .
D gene: TRBD2
CDR3 DNA: TGTGCCAGCAGCCAAGTGGAGGGACTAGCGGGACACCACAATGAGCAGTTCTTC
CDR3 protein: CASSQVEGLAGHHNEQFF

J gene: TRBJ2-7
V gene: TRBV30
clone size: .
D gene: .
CDR3 DNA: TGTGCCTGGAGTGTTCTTGACGAGCAGTACTTC
CDR3 protein: CAWSVLDEQYF

J gene: TRBJ1-5
V gene: TRBV2
clone size: .
D gene: TRBD1
CDR3 DNA: TGTGCCAGCAGTGAAGACAGGGGGTTCAATCAGCCCCAGCATTTT
CDR3 protein: CASSEDRGFNQPQHF

J gene: TRBJ2-3
V gene: TRBV7-2
clone size: .
D gene: TRBD2
CDR3 DNA: TGTGCCAGCAGCTTAGAGGGAGGGCCCTCCCAGGTGGATACGCAGTATTTT
CDR3 protein: CASSLEGGPSQVDTQYF

J gene: TRBJ1-5
V gene: TRBV15
clone size: .
D gene: .
CDR3 DNA: TGTGCCACGTCGCGCGGGGAGGGAGTCACCAATCAGCCCCAGCATTTT
CDR3 protein: CATSRGEGVTNQPQHF

J gene: TRBJ2-7
V gene: TRBV12-5
clone size: .
D gene: .
CDR3 DNA: TGTGCTAGTGGTGTCGTAGAAGGCGAGCAGTACTTC
CDR3 protein: CASGVVEGEQYF

J gene: TRBJ2-1
V gene: TRBV5-6
clone size: .
D gene: TRBD2
CDR3 DNA: TGTGCCAGCAACGGCAAAGCGGGAACAGCCAATGAGCAGTTCTTC
CDR3 protein: CASNGKAGTANEQFF

J gene: TRBJ2-7
V gene: TRBV5-4
clone size: .
D gene: TRBD1
CDR3 DNA: TGTGCCAGCAGCGTCCGGGACAGGGACTACGAGCAGTACTTC
CDR3 protein: CASSVRDRDYEQYF

J gene: TRBJ2-2
V gene: TRBV5-1
clone size: .
D gene: TRBD2
CDR3 DNA: TGCGCCAGCAGCCCATGGACTAGCGGAAATCCGGCTATGCGCACCCGGAACACCGGGGAGCTGTTTTTT
CDR3 protein: CASSPWTSGNPAMRTRNTGELFF

J gene: TRBJ2-7
V gene: TRBV2
clone size: .
D gene: .
CDR3 DNA: TGTGCCAGCGGGGGTCACACTACGGGGGAGCAGTACTTC
CDR3 protein: CASGGHTTGEQYF

J gene: TRBJ1-2
V gene: TRBV5-6
clone size: .
D gene: .
CDR3 DNA: TGTGCCAGCAGCCTGCCGGATAATCTTAACTATGGCTACACCTTC
CDR3 protein: CASSLPDNLNYGYTF

J gene: TRBJ2-3
V gene: TRBV6-2/TRBV6-3
clone size: .
D gene: .
CDR3 DNA: TGTGCCAGCAGTTACCAGAACCTGATCACCACAGATACGCAGTATTTT
CDR3 protein: CASSYQNLITTDTQYF

J gene: TRBJ2-3
V gene: TRBV20-1
clone size: once
D gene: TRBD2
CDR3 DNA: TGCAGTGCTAGTCCCCTAGCGGGAGAACGAGGAGATACGCAGTATTTT
CDR3 protein: CSASPLAGERGDTQYF

J gene: TRBJ2-2
V gene: TRBV24-1
clone size: .
D gene: TRBD1
CDR3 DNA: TGTGCCACCAGTGACCCTGGGACAGGGAATTCCGGGGAGCTGTTTTTT
CDR3 protein: CATSDPGTGNSGELFF

J gene: TRBJ1-4
V gene: TRBV5-4
clone size: .
D gene: TRBD1
CDR3 DNA: TGTGCCAGCAGCCCGACAGGGGCTAATGAAAAACTGTTTTTT
CDR3 protein: CASSPTGANEKLFF

J gene: TRBJ2-3
V gene: TRBV29-1
clone size: .
D gene: TRBD1
CDR3 DNA: TGCAGCGTTGAACAGGGGGCTGGCACAGATACGCAGTATTTT
CDR3 protein: CSVEQGAGTDTQYF

J gene: TRBJ1-1
V gene: TRBV27
clone size: .
D gene: .
CDR3 DNA: TGTGCCAGCAACTCCGGGGGCGTGACTGAAGCTTTCTTT
CDR3 protein: CASNSGGVTEAFF

J gene: TRBJ2-1
V gene: TRBV7-8
clone size: .
D gene: .
CDR3 DNA: TGTGCCAGCAGCCCAAGAATTTACAATGAGCAGTTCTTC
CDR3 protein: CASSPRIYNEQFF

J gene: TRBJ1-3
V gene: TRBV28
clone size: .
D gene: .
CDR3 DNA: TGTGCCAGCAGTTTGGAGATCGTGGGTAGCTCTGGAAACACCATATATTTT
CDR3 protein: CASSLEIVGSSGNTIYF

J gene: TRBJ2-6
V gene: TRBV4-2
clone size: .
D gene: .
CDR3 DNA: TGTGCCAGCAGCCAAGATCTCCGGGGGTCTGGGGCCAACGTCCTGACTTTC
CDR3 protein: CASSQDLRGSGANVLTF

J gene: TRBJ1-1
V gene: TRBV18
clone size: .
D gene: .
CDR3 DNA: TGTGCCAGCTCACCACAGGGTCCGAACACTGAAGCTTTCTTT
CDR3 protein: CASSPQGPNTEAFF

J gene: TRBJ1-3
V gene: TRBV14
clone size: .
D gene: .
CDR3 DNA: TGTGCCAGCAGCTCTCTAAAGGGGTTTGGAAACACCATATATTTT
CDR3 protein: CASSSLKGFGNTIYF

J gene: TRBJ1-2
V gene: TRBV5-1
clone size: .
D gene: .
CDR3 DNA: TGCGCCAGCAGCTTGGCAAGTCAGGGCAGAGGCTATGGCTACACCTTC
CDR3 protein: CASSLASQGRGYGYTF

J gene: TRBJ2-7
V gene: TRBV15
clone size: .
D gene: .
CDR3 DNA: TGTGCCACCAGCAGATCGGGACGGGGGATGAGGTCTCTCGAGCAGTACTTC
CDR3 protein: CATSRSGRGMRSLEQYF

J gene: TRBJ1-1
V gene: TRBV28
clone size: .
D gene: .
CDR3 DNA: TGTGCCAGCAGTTTTATAGGGGAAGACACTGAAGCTTTCTTT
CDR3 protein: CASSFIGEDTEAFF

J gene: TRBJ1-2
V gene: TRBV6-6
clone size: .
D gene: .
CDR3 DNA: TGTGCCAGCAGTCCTCTAACGGGGATTTCAACTTTAAACTATGGCTACACCTTC
CDR3 protein: CASSPLTGISTLNYGYTF

J gene: TRBJ1-2
V gene: TRBV9
clone size: .
D gene: TRBD1
CDR3 DNA: TGTGCCAGCAGCCCCTATCAGGCCCCGGGACAGGGGGGGGGCTACACCTTC
CDR3 protein: CASSPYQAPGQGGGYTF

J gene: TRBJ1-2
V gene: TRBV28
clone size: .
D gene: .
CDR3 DNA: TGTGCCAGCAGTTATTATAGCTCGGGGTCCTATGGCTACACCTTC
CDR3 protein: CASSYYSSGSYGYTF

J gene: TRBJ1-6
V gene: TRBV5-6
clone size: .
D gene: .
CDR3 DNA: TGTGCCAGCAGCCGATATAGGGACCTCCACTTT
CDR3 protein: CASSRYRDLHF

J gene: TRBJ1-1
V gene: TRBV2
clone size: once
D gene: .
CDR3 DNA: TGTGCCACCACCTTCACTACATGGGACACTGAAGCTTTCTTT
CDR3 protein: CATTFTTWDTEAFF

J gene: TRBJ1-4
V gene: TRBV2
clone size: .
D gene: TRBD1
CDR3 DNA: TGTGCCAGCAGTGAATGGGGACAGGGGTACGCAACTAATGAAAAACTGTTTTTT
CDR3 protein: CASSEWGQGYATNEKLFF

J gene: TRBJ2-5
V gene: TRBV5-1
clone size: once
D gene: .
CDR3 DNA: TGCGCCAGCAGTGTGGGAGCGAGCAGTAGGGAGACCCAGTACTTC
CDR3 protein: CASSVGASSRETQYF

J gene: TRBJ2-2
V gene: TRBV19
clone size: .
D gene: TRBD2
CDR3 DNA: TGTGCCAGTACCCCCGGGACTAGTTTCGGGGAGCTGTTTTTT
CDR3 protein: CASTPGTSFGELFF

J gene: TRBJ2-3
V gene: TRBV19
clone size: .
D gene: TRBD2
CDR3 DNA: TGTGCCAGTAGTATCGGGGGGAGAGGGCAAGATACGCAGTATTTT
CDR3 protein: CASSIGGRGQDTQYF

J gene: TRBJ1-3
V gene: TRBV30
clone size: .
D gene: .
CDR3 DNA: TGTGCCTGGAGTGTGGGGGGAAACACCATATATTTT
CDR3 protein: CAWSVGGNTIYF

J gene: TRBJ2-7
V gene: TRBV20-1
clone size: .
D gene: .
CDR3 DNA: TGCAGTGCTTGGGACACTCACGAGCAGTACTTC
CDR3 protein: CSAWDTHEQYF

J gene: TRBJ2-1
V gene: TRBV11-3
clone size: .
D gene: TRBD2
CDR3 DNA: TGTGCCAGCAGCTTATTTAGCGGGAGGGCCTTCAATGAGCAGTTCTTC
CDR3 protein: CASSLFSGRAFNEQFF

J gene: TRBJ1-2
V gene: TRBV28
clone size: once
D gene: .
CDR3 DNA: TGTGCCAGCAGTTTCTCTCTGAACTATGGCTACACCTTC
CDR3 protein: CASSFSLNYGYTF

J gene: TRBJ1-2
V gene: TRBV6-5
clone size: .
D gene: .
CDR3 DNA: TGTGCCAGCAAGCCGGCAGGGAATGGTGGCTACACCTTC
CDR3 protein: CASKPAGNGGYTF

J gene: TRBJ1-2
V gene: TRBV6-1
clone size: .
D gene: .
CDR3 DNA: TGTGCCAGCAGTGAATTGGGGGTTGCCTATGGCTACACCTTC
CDR3 protein: CASSELGVAYGYTF

J gene: TRBJ1-5
V gene: TRBV21-1
clone size: once
D gene: .
CDR3 DNA: TGTGCCAGCAGCAAAGGCGACCAGCCCCAGCATTTT
CDR3 protein: CASSKGDQPQHF

J gene: TRBJ2-5
V gene: TRBV4-1
clone size: .
D gene: .
CDR3 DNA: TGCGCCAGCAGCCAAGTAGGTTTGCGGAGCCAAGAGACCCAGTACTTC
CDR3 protein: CASSQVGLRSQETQYF

J gene: TRBJ2-1
V gene: TRBV19
clone size: .
D gene: .
CDR3 DNA: TGTGCCAGTAGTATTGAAGGGGCATCCTCCTACAATGAGCAGTTCTTC
CDR3 protein: CASSIEGASSYNEQFF

J gene: TRBJ2-3
V gene: TRBV28
clone size: .
D gene: .
CDR3 DNA: TGTGCCAGCAGCCAAGGAGGAGGGGGATCAGATACGCAGTATTTT
CDR3 protein: CASSQGGGGSDTQYF